The rows below give T cell receptor beta chains drawn from one sample of a study of cytomegalovirus exposure and HLA in healthy donors. Here immunoSEQ multiplex PCR was the method, and the copy in TCRdb shows in-frame clones only, minus some. In the table there are about 130,000 clones, approximately 10% of which are singletons. Sequenced: PBMCs. The receptors shown here come from a woman aged 18 to 35 in good health and CMV-seropositive. CDR3s include the opening cysteine and the closing phenylalanine or tryptophan. The D gene is left open where the match is weak. The size of a clone is reported for some rows only, either as once, few or many, or as a class for expanded clones.

v_gene	abundance	d_gene	j_gene	CDR3nt	CDR3aa
TRBV6-5	few	TRBD2	TRBJ2-7	TGTGCCAGCACCCACAGCGGGAGTGGGTCCTACGAGCAGTACTTC	CASTHSGSGSYEQYF
TRBV2	few	TRBD2	TRBJ2-3	TGTGCCAGCAGTGAAGCGCCCCCGGGACTAGCGGGAGATGCAGATACGCAGTATTTT	CASSEAPPGLAGDADTQYF
TRBV29-1	-	TRBD1	TRBJ1-5	TGCAGCGTCTCGCAGGGGGGCGGCAATCAGCCCCAGCATTTT	CSVSQGGGNQPQHF
TRBV28	few	TRBD2	TRBJ2-3	TGTGCCAGCAGTTCTCTAGCGGGAGGGCCTGTAGATACGCAGTATTTT	CASSSLAGGPVDTQYF
TRBV19	few	-	TRBJ2-7	TGTGCCAGTAGTATCAGTCGGCCAGGGGATGTTGCCTACGAGCAGTACTTC	CASSISRPGDVAYEQYF
TRBV7-9	few	TRBD2	TRBJ2-2	TGTGCCACCTTAGCGGGAGGGGAAACCGGGGAGCTGTTTTTT	CATLAGGETGELFF
TRBV9	few	-	TRBJ2-7	TGTGCCAGCAGCGTAGATCTGGAGTTCTACGAGCAGTACTTC	CASSVDLEFYEQYF
TRBV6-1	many	TRBD2	TRBJ2-2	TGTGCCAGCAGTGAAACAGCGGGAGATTATACCGGGGAGCTGTTTTTT	CASSETAGDYTGELFF
TRBV6-5	few	-	TRBJ1-1	TGTGCCAGCAGTGAATATGCGGGGAACACTGAAGCTTTCTTT	CASSEYAGNTEAFF
TRBV6-5	-	TRBD1	TRBJ1-4	TGTGCCAGCAGTGGACAGGGGGAGAATAATGAAAAACTGTTTTTT	CASSGQGENNEKLFF
TRBV28	-	-	TRBJ1-1	TGTGCCAGCACCTTAACAGAGAAACACTTTATGAACACTGAAGCTTTCTTT	CASTLTEKHFMNTEAFF
TRBV28	-	TRBD1	TRBJ1-5	TGTGCCAGCGGCCCCGGGACAGGGGGATATCAGCCCCAGCATTTT	CASGPGTGGYQPQHF
TRBV5-1	-	TRBD1	TRBJ2-7	TGCGCCAGCAGGAATACAGGGGACGAGCAGTACTTC	CASRNTGDEQYF
TRBV7-3	-	TRBD2	TRBJ2-1	TGTGCCAGCAGCTTAGGGAGGGACAATGAGCAGTTCTTC	CASSLGRDNEQFF
TRBV5-4	few	-	TRBJ1-2	TGTGCAGCGCTGGGGAAGGGGGAAGATTCTAACTATGGCTACACCTTC	CAALGKGEDSNYGYTF
TRBV6-5	-	TRBD2	TRBJ2-1	TGTGCCAGCAGTGAGCGGGAGAACAATGAGCAGTTCTTC	CASSERENNEQFF
TRBV18	few	-	TRBJ1-5	TGTGCCAGCTCACCGACTTTTAGTGCGGAACAGCCCCAGCATTTT	CASSPTFSAEQPQHF